The entry that follows covers one T cell receptor (beta chain) sequence. Antigen unknown. After constant-region reverse-primer amplification, full-length variable regions underwent semi-nested PCR with Nested Universal Primer A. TCRdb passed the 5' RACE reads through MiXCR, listing each CDR3 protein once. The sample lists about 46,000 distinct CDR3 sequences, 28% seen once, with roughly 2% in the top ten. Whole-study results and caveats: Whole repertoires were not studied in the larger cohort, only one V-J beta rearrangement. Tumor memory CD4+ T cell TCR gene usage clustered with blood and lymph node memory CD4+ cells and lymph node naive CD4+ cells.

The germline V gene has CDR1 DFQATT and CDR2 SNEGSKA (reference sequence). The CDR3 length is 12 residues. Trimming pared 7 bases from V and 6 bases from J, leaving 16 bases between. The chain combines TRBV20-1 with TRBJ2-7; D is ambiguous. Sequenced sample: naive CD4+ T cells sorted from blood. Indicated subset: naive CD4+ T cells, CD4+CD45RA+CD25-. The TCR was taken from a female donor with breast cancer. CDR3 sequence reads: CSVGYQNCEQYF. The CDR3 region has the DNA TGCAGTGTAGGGTACCAGAACTGCGAGCAGTACTTC.